These 6 T cell receptor beta chains share one sample of origin, sequenced in a study of blood T cell repertoires in COVID-19 (dated by TCRdb to between 2020 and 2021). Receptors were amplified or captured by the immunoSEQ multiplex PCR assay. The immuneACCESS repertoire file appears here via TCRdb, limited to in-frame rearrangements. These files lack a portion of the clones; in checked studies, under half of the deficit traces to unresolved V genes, and the cause of the others is not known. Here the sample has around 40,000 clones; 70% to 90% occur a single time. The ten most abundant clones make up approximately 15% of the sample. Sequences were obtained from peripheral blood. These receptors were collected from a human donor in a cohort sampled during active COVID-19.

The chain couples TRBV2 to TRBJ2-5; 9 nucleotides line up with TRBD2. The junction had 10 bases not matched to a gene; V was cut back by 3 bases and J by 5 bases. Germline V gene sequence: CDR1 SNHLY, CDR2 FYNNEI. This CDR3 region has 16 residues. CDR3 DNA sequence: TGTGCCAGCAGTGAGGGCTGGAGCGGGGGGTGGGAGACCCAGTACTTC. It is translated as CASSEGWSGGWETQYF.

V gene TRBV5-1 combines with J gene TRBJ2-7; tentatively, D is TRBD2 (5 bases). Per germline, CDR1 SGHRS and CDR2 YFSETQ. This CDR3 is built from 14 residues. The germline V and J ends were trimmed by 3 bases and 0 bases, with 10 bases remaining between them. The CDR3 DNA sequence: TGCGCCAGCAGCTCCGCAGGAGGCTCCTACGAGCAGTACTTC. Translation gives CASSSAGGSYEQYF.

V gene TRBV2 combines with J gene TRBJ2-7; 7 positions match TRBD2. The CDR3 has 13 residues. CDR1 is SNHLY, CDR2 FYNNEI, per germline. V lost 4 bases and J lost 3; bases outside the gene matches: 3. The CDR3 loop is CASSGLAGYEQYF. The DNA of the CDR3 is TGTGCCAGCAGTGGACTAGCAGGCTACGAGCAGTACTTC.

A few counts support this clone. The CDR3 DNA reads TGTGCCAGCAGTCCGGGACAGGCGATCTCTGGGGCCAACGTCCTGACTTTC. Translated, it gives CASSPGQAISGANVLTF. The rearrangement links TRBV2 to TRBJ2-6; the match to TRBD1 covers 8 bases. This CDR3 has 17 residues. The V segment lost 5 bases and the J segment 0 bases; nucleotides outside the gene matches: 6. Germline lookup yields CDR1 SNHLY and CDR2 FYNNEI.

The V and J genes are TRBV2 and TRBJ2-5, with a weak D call TRBD2 (6 bases). The germline V gene has CDR1 SNHLY and CDR2 FYNNEI. V was clipped by 7 bases and J by 5 bases, with 14 bases between them. The CDR3 spans 13 residues. In DNA, the CDR3 is TGTGCCAGCATCTTGGAGGGGCGGGAGACCCAGTACTTC. Translation gives CASILEGRETQYF.

V gene TRBV5-4 combines with J gene TRBJ2-7; weak D call: TRBD1 (5 bases). Germline V gene sequence: CDR1 SGHNT, CDR2 YYREEE (reference sequence). Trimming took off 4 bases at V and 4 bases at J, with 9 bases between the two ends. The length of the CDR3 is 12 residues. CDR3 bases: TGTGCCAGCAGCGTGCAGGGATACGAGCAGTACTTC. This translates into CASSVQGYEQYF.